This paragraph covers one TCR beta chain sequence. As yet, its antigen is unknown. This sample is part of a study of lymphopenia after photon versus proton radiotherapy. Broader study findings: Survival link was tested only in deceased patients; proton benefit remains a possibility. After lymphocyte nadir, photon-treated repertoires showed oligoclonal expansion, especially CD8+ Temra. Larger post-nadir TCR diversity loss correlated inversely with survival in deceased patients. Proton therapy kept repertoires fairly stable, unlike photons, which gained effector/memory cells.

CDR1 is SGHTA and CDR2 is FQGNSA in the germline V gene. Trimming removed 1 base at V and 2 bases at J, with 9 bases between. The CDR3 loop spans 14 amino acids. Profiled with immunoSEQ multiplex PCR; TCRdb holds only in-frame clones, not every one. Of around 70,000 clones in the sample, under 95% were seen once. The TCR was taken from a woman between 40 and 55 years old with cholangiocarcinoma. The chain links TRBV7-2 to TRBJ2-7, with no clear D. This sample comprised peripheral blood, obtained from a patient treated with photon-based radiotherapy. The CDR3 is CASSLGPGPYEQYF. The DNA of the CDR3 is TGTGCCAGCAGCTTAGGTCCAGGTCCCTACGAGCAGTACTTC.